Each of the 20 T cell receptor beta chains below was sequenced from the same sample in a study of CD8 T cells in ankylosing spondylitis. TCRdb re-called the 5' RACE reads through MiXCR, storing one row per CDR3 protein. Counted here are approximately 340,000 distinct CDR3 sequences, roughly 14% occurring once; the ten biggest clones make up 0.9% to 1.2%. Sequences were obtained from blood, either unsorted or a sorted T cell fraction (not recorded which). The receptor source for this set is a male donor with ankylosing spondylitis or in good health (not recorded which).

The chain combines TRBV2 with TRBJ2-3; tentative D call: TRBD2 (7 bases). The CDR3 runs to 16 residues. V lost 3 bases, J lost 2 bases, and 15 bases lay in between. CDR1 is SNHLY and CDR2 is FYNNEI in the germline V gene. CDR3 region: CASSDLRGTTTDTQYF. The CDR3 coding sequence is TGTGCCAGCAGTGATTTGCGGGGGACAACCACAGATACGCAGTATTTT.

This clonotype was seen ten or more times. The V and J genes are TRBV20-1 and TRBJ1-1; 8 positions agree with TRBD1. Germline CDR1 DFQATT, CDR2 SNEGSKA (reference sequence). CDR3 length equals 14 residues. J gave up 6 bases and V 3 bases, and 9 bases lay outside the gene matches. CDR3 sequence (DNA): TGCAGTGCTAGGGAGACAGGGGCTATTCCTGAAGCTTTCTTT. It codes for CSARETGAIPEAFF.

The rearrangement uses TRBV6-5 and TRBJ2-6, with 10 bases lining up with TRBD1. The junction had 4 bases not matched to a gene; V was cut back by 0 bases and J by 2 bases. CDR3 size: 18 residues. Germline CDR1 and CDR2: MNHEY and SVGAGI. The CDR3 nucleotides read TGTGCCAGCAGTTACTCGACAGGGGGCGTAGCTGGGGCCAACGTCCTGACTTTC. Protein product: CASSYSTGGVAGANVLTF.

This chain uses TRBV30 with TRBJ2-2, with 9 bases that match TRBD2. V lost 2 bases, J lost 3 bases, and 10 bases stayed unmatched. CDR3 length: 17 amino acids. Germline CDR1 reads GTSNPN; CDR2 reads SVGIG (reference sequence). CDR3 in amino acids: CAWSSPAGGPYTGELFF. CDR3 DNA sequence: TGTGCCTGGAGTTCTCCGGCGGGGGGGCCGTACACCGGGGAGCTGTTTTTT.

In DNA, the CDR3 is TGCAGTGCTAGAGCTGCGACAGGGGGCGCGAGTGGCTACACCTTC. Amino acids: CSARAATGGASGYTF. The chain is built from TRBV20-1 and TRBJ1-2; 10 bases are shared with TRBD1. The germline gives CDR1 DFQATT, CDR2 SNEGSKA (reference sequence). The CDR3 sequence is 15 residues long. J lost 7 bases, V lost 1 base, and 9 bases had no gene match.

This clonotype came up a few times. This chain uses TRBV20-1 with TRBJ2-1; 10 bases align to TRBD2. The CDR3 consists of 18 residues. V trimming: 3 bases; J trimming: 0 bases; junction bases outside the gene matches: 11. CDR1 and CDR2 from the germline V gene are DFQATT and SNEGSKA (reference sequence). As DNA, the CDR3 is TGCAGTGCTAGCCTGGGGGGAGCGGGAGGGCTCTCCTACAATGAGCAGTTCTTC. Translated, it gives CSASLGGAGGLSYNEQFF.

V usage is TRBV6-4 and J usage is TRBJ1-5; tentatively, D is TRBD1 (5 bases). V dropped 2 bases and J dropped 3 bases, with 11 bases sitting between them. This CDR3 comprises 15 residues. CDR1 MRHNA and CDR2 SNTAGT come from the germline V gene. Written as DNA, the CDR3 is TGTGCCAGCAGTGACCGGCCCGGGACCAATCAGCCCCAGCATTTT. As protein: CASSDRPGTNQPQHF.

J is TRBJ1-4 and V is TRBV6-5; 11 nucleotides line up with TRBD1. This CDR3 is 18 amino acids long. CDR1 MNHEY and CDR2 SVGAGI come from the germline V gene. The V and J ends lost 2 bases and 0 bases, in that order; junction bases with no gene match: 5. In DNA form, the CDR3 reads TGTGCCAGCAGTTACGCCGGGGGACAGGGGGCAACTAATGAAAAACTGTTTTTT. This translates into CASSYAGGQGATNEKLFF.

This clonotype was seen a few times. The chain links TRBV19 to TRBJ1-5; tentatively, D is TRBD1 (5 bases). The V gene lost 2 bases and the J gene lost 4 bases, with 9 bases spanning the gap. This CDR3 has 14 residues. The germline gives CDR1 LNHDA, CDR2 SQIVND (reference sequence). The CDR3 loop reads CASSIPGKNQPQHF. The CDR3 DNA follows: TGTGCCAGTAGTATACCAGGGAAGAATCAGCCCCAGCATTTT.

This chain uses TRBV29-1 with TRBJ2-5; D remains ambiguous. The CDR3 has 12 residues. CDR1 and CDR2 from the germline V gene are SQVTM and ANQGSEA. V shed 3 bases and J shed 1 base, with 6 bases lying between them. CDR3 in amino acids: CSVEAGQETQYF. The DNA of the CDR3 is TGCAGCGTTGAGGCAGGCCAAGAGACCCAGTACTTC. Complete variable domain (other parts from reference TRBV29-1 and TRBJ2-5): SAVISQKPSRDICQRGTSLTIQCQVDSQVTMMFWYRQQPGQSLTLIATANQGSEATYESGFVIDKFPISRPNLTFSTLTVSNMSPEDSSIYLCSVEAGQETQYFGPGTRLLVL.

The genes are TRBV30 and TRBJ2-3, with a possible D match to TRBD2 (5 bases). Germline loops: CDR1 GTSNPN, CDR2 SVGIG (reference sequence). The V gene lost 1 base and the J gene lost 4 bases, with 12 bases spanning the gap. This CDR3 has 14 amino acids. CDR3 DNA sequence: TGTGCCTGGAGTGAAGGAGGCCCCCCAGATACGCAGTATTTT. It yields the protein CAWSEGGPPDTQYF.

This chain connects TRBV12-3 or TRBV12-4 to TRBJ1-5; D not resolved. The CDR3 consists of 13 residues. The V and J ends lost 1 base and 5 bases respectively, with 6 bases between them. The DNA of the CDR3 is TGTGCCAGCAGTTTAGAGATTTATCAGCCCCAGCATTTT. Its protein product is CASSLEIYQPQHF.

This clonotype was found a few times. The V call is TRBV12-3 or TRBV12-4, the J call TRBJ2-3; D might be TRBD1 (5 bases). The CDR3 length is 14 residues. The V end lost 6 bases, the J end lost 5 bases, and 15 bases lay between the germline ends. In nucleotides, the CDR3 is TGTGCCAGCAGCTATGGGGCCTACGGAGATACGCAGTATTTT. Its translation: CASSYGAYGDTQYF.

The V call is TRBV7-2, the J call TRBJ2-7; 8 bases fit TRBD2. Trimming took 3 bases from V and 2 from J; bases not matched to a gene: 6. This CDR3 is 15 amino acids long. CDR1 and CDR2 (germline): SGHTA, FQGNSA. The CDR3: CASSLSGSRAYEQYF. The CDR3 DNA is TGTGCCAGCAGCTTGAGCGGGAGTAGGGCCTACGAGCAGTACTTC. Based on the CDR3 plus reference TRBV7-2 and TRBJ2-7, the full variable domain is GAGVSQSPSNKVTEKGKDVELRCDPISGHTALYWYRQSLGQGLEFLIYFQGNSAPDKSGLPSDRFSAERTGGSVSTLTIQRTQQEDSAVYLCASSLSGSRAYEQYFGPGTRLTVT.

This clonotype was detected many times. This chain links TRBV28 with TRBJ1-1; D not resolved. This CDR3 is 12 amino acids long. Germline CDR1 and CDR2: MDHEN and SYDVKM. The V gene lost 6 bases and the J gene lost 6 bases, with 11 bases spanning the gap. CDR3 sequence reads: CASSSVRAEAFF. CDR3 nucleotides: TGTGCCAGCAGCAGCGTGAGGGCTGAAGCTTTCTTT.

The CDR3: CASSQDYRTASYEQYF. The DNA of the CDR3 is TGTGCCAGCAGCCAAGATTACCGGACAGCCTCCTACGAGCAGTACTTC. The chain combines TRBV4-2 with TRBJ2-7, with D perhaps TRBD1 (6 bases). The germline V gene has CDR1 LGHNA and CDR2 YNFKEQ. V was pared by 0 bases and J by 0 bases, with 12 bases between. This CDR3 comprises 16 residues.

This clonotype was seen only a few times. This chain uses TRBV14 with TRBJ1-1; D is perhaps TRBD1 (6 bases). The CDR3 sequence is 15 residues long. Trimming removed 2 bases from V and 1 base from J, with 11 bases in between. CDR1 and CDR2 from the germline V gene are SGHDN and FVKESK. This CDR3 is CASSQLRGWNTEAFF. The CDR3 coding sequence is TGTGCCAGCAGCCAACTCAGGGGCTGGAACACTGAAGCTTTCTTT.

This clonotype was seen a few times. J is TRBJ2-2 and V is TRBV5-1; TRBD1 is a possible D gene (5 bases). Germline V gene data show CDR1 as SGHRS and CDR2 as YFSETQ. Trimming shortened V by 0 bases and J by 2 bases, and 8 bases separated the two germline ends. This CDR3 spans 15 amino acids. The CDR3 coding sequence is TGCGCCAGCAGCTTGGGCGGACACAACACCGGGGAGCTGTTTTTT. Encoded protein: CASSLGGHNTGELFF.

The V gene is TRBV19, the J gene TRBJ2-3, with D perhaps TRBD2 (6 bases). V shed 6 bases and J shed 0 bases, with 7 bases lying between them. The CDR3 is made up of 13 amino acids. Germline CDR1 LNHDA, CDR2 SQIVND (reference sequence). The CDR3 DNA reads TGTGCCAGTAGCGGGGGAAGCACAGATACGCAGTATTTT. This gives the protein CASSGGSTDTQYF.

This clonotype has just a few counts. The chain carries TRBV4-2 and TRBJ2-3; the match to TRBD2 covers 10 bases. The germline gives CDR1 LGHNA, CDR2 YNFKEQ. The junction had 6 bases not matched to a gene; V was cut back by 0 bases and J by 0 bases. This CDR3 is 18 amino acids long. As DNA, the CDR3 is TGTGCCAGCAGCCAAGATGGCTTAGCGGGAGGCAGCACAGATACGCAGTATTTT. It encodes CASSQDGLAGGSTDTQYF.